This section outlines one TCR beta chain sequence together with its context. Antigen unknown. The data belong to a study of shared clonotypes between healthy human individuals. Findings and limits, study-wide: The study found roughly 5% of naive CD4 clonotypes shared across four donors. Researchers sampled blood only, noting tissue repertoires likely differ. Depth of sequencing was expected to influence donor clonotype sharing.

It was CD45RO-negative cells, positively selected for CCR7, that made up naive CD8 cells, with terminally differentiated effector memory CD45RA+ cells excluded. The junction had 4 bases not matched to a gene; V was cut back by 1 base and J by 3 bases. The CDR3 runs 15 residues. Germline CDR1 and CDR2: LNHDA and SQIVND (reference sequence). Sequenced by immunoSEQ multiplex PCR; TCRdb stores in-frame clones only, minus some. The table has around 2.1 million clones, just over 90% seen once; the top ten hold about 1.5%. Sequencing input: naive CD8+ T cells from PBMCs. V and J are TRBV19 and TRBJ2-7; 9 positions match TRBD2. The TCR sequence derives from a man between 18 and 35 years old in good health. Some clones in this sample may be carry-over from other donors' samples. Here the CDR3 DNA reads TGTGCCAGTAGTATAGGCCCTAGCGGGATCTACGAGCAGTACTTC. Its translation is CASSIGPSGIYEQYF.